The 15 T cell receptor beta chains in this list originate from one sample, sequenced in a study of shared clonotypes between healthy human individuals. The method was immunoSEQ multiplex PCR; TCRdb's version includes in-frame clones alone and lacks a portion of them. In the table there are about 560,000 clones, around 78% of which are singletons. Specimen: PBMCs. These receptors all stem from a woman between 40 and 50 years old in good health. Some clones in this sample may be carry-over from other donors' samples.

The J gene is TRBJ2-1, the V gene TRBV18; D remains ambiguous. The V gene lost 2 bases and the J gene lost 0 bases, with 11 bases spanning the gap. This CDR3 has 16 amino acids. CDR1 is KGHSH, CDR2 LQKENI, per germline. The CDR3 DNA sequence: TGTGCCAGCTCACCATCTGCGGTGAGCTCCTACAATGAGCAGTTCTTC. Protein sequence: CASSPSAVSSYNEQFF.

The J gene is TRBJ2-2, the V gene TRBV7-9, with TRBD1 matching 7 bases. This CDR3 region has 16 residues. The J segment lost 5 bases and the V segment lost 5 bases, leaving 11 bases of the junction unmatched. Germline CDR1 and CDR2: SEHNR and FQNEAQ (reference sequence). Written as DNA, the CDR3 is TGTGCCAGCAGCGTGGATGAAGGGGGCGCAACCGGGGAGCTGTTTTTT. Translating it yields CASSVDEGGATGELFF.

This clone was seen at least ten times. V gene TRBV5-1 combines with J gene TRBJ1-2; maybe TRBD1 (5 bases). The germline CDR1 and CDR2 sequences are SGHRS and YFSETQ. The V and J ends lost 4 bases and 4 bases respectively, with 17 bases between them. The CDR3 is 15 amino acids. This chain's CDR3 is CASSPGRAGGYGYTF. In DNA, the CDR3 is TGCGCCAGCAGCCCTGGACGGGCCGGGGGCTATGGCTACACCTTC.

V gene TRBV5-6 combines with J gene TRBJ2-7, with D maybe TRBD1 (5 bases). This CDR3 is built from 11 residues. V lost 4 bases to trimming and J lost 5 bases, with 7 bases between them. Looked up from germline, CDR1 is SGHDT and CDR2 is YYEEEE. The CDR3 nucleotides are TGTGCCAGCAGCGGGGCCAACGAGCAGTACTTC. Protein product: CASSGANEQYF.

The chain employs TRBV5-1 and TRBJ2-2, with 12 bases aligning to TRBD2. V lost 4 bases to trimming and J lost 4 bases; unmatched junction nucleotides: 2. Germline values: CDR1 SGHRS, CDR2 YFSETQ. This CDR3 contains 15 residues. The CDR3 sequence: CASSTLAGGTGELFF. For the CDR3, the DNA is TGCGCCAGCAGCACACTAGCGGGGGGCACCGGGGAGCTGTTTTTT.

This clone was observed a handful of times. The gene calls are TRBV28 and TRBJ1-1; no definite D call. Per the germline V gene, CDR1 is MDHEN and CDR2 is SYDVKM. This CDR3 has 17 amino acids. Trimming took off 5 bases at V and 1 base at J, with 20 bases between the two ends. CDR3 sequence reads: CASSPLALLTANTEAFF. The CDR3 region has the DNA TGTGCCAGCAGTCCCCTCGCGTTATTAACGGCGAACACTGAAGCTTTCTTT.

The chain joins TRBV7-3 to TRBJ2-2, with D possibly matching TRBD2 (6 bases). The germline V and J ends were trimmed by 5 bases and 1 base, with 17 bases remaining between them. The CDR3 totals 17 residues. The V gene's germline CDR1 is SGHTA and CDR2 FQGTGA. The CDR3 reads CASSPLPGLLNTGELFF. CDR3 nucleotides: TGTGCCAGCAGCCCCCTTCCGGGACTCCTGAACACCGGGGAGCTGTTTTTT. Complete variable domain (other parts from reference TRBV7-3 and TRBJ2-2): GAGVSQTPSNKVTEKGKYVELRCDPISGHTALYWYRQSLGQGPEFLIYFQGTGAADDSGLPNDRFFAVRPEGSVSTLKIQRTERGDSAVYLCASSPLPGLLNTGELFFGEGSRLTVL.

V and J are TRBV7-9 and TRBJ1-1, with D tentatively TRBD1 (5 bases). The CDR3 is made up of 14 amino acids. Germline lookup yields CDR1 SEHNR and CDR2 FQNEAQ (reference sequence). V lost 3 bases, J lost 11 bases, and 19 bases lay in between. This CDR3 reads CASSLLRGERKAFF. The CDR3 DNA reads as TGTGCCAGCAGCTTGTTGAGGGGCGAACGGAAGGCTTTCTTT.

V usage is TRBV7-2 and J usage is TRBJ2-7; 9 bases are a match to TRBD2. V gave up 1 base and J gave up 7 bases; unmatched junction bases: 11. The germline V gene encodes CDR1 SGHTA and CDR2 FQGNSA. CDR3 size: 16 residues. CDR3 loop: CASSLERGRARWEQYF. The CDR3 bases are TGTGCCAGCAGCTTAGAGCGCGGGAGGGCCCGCTGGGAGCAGTACTTC.

A remark on this clone: This likely comes from a read error, as the CDR3 has no conserved phenylalanine or tryptophan at its end. This rearrangement joins TRBV18 to TRBJ1-1; D remains ambiguous. Germline V CDR1 and CDR2: KGHSH, LQKENI. V dropped 0 bases and J dropped 4 bases, with 21 bases sitting between them. This CDR3 comprises 18 residues. CDR3 residues: CASSPPLILTTYPTEAFL. Written as DNA, the CDR3 is TGTGCCAGCTCACCACCTCTAATCCTTACTACCTACCCCACTGAAGCTTTCCTT.

The chain employs TRBV5-8 and TRBJ2-3; 10 bases fit TRBD1. CDR1 SGHTS and CDR2 YDEGEE come from the germline V gene. The CDR3 length is 17 residues. The J segment lost 0 bases and the V segment lost 0 bases, leaving 4 bases of the junction unmatched. The CDR3 protein is CASSLGGQGTSTDTQYF. The DNA for the CDR3 is TGTGCCAGCAGCTTGGGGGGACAGGGGACTAGCACAGATACGCAGTATTTT.

A few counts support this clone. V is TRBV27 and J is TRBJ2-3, with D hard to call. V gave up 8 bases and J gave up 7 bases, with 10 bases separating them. Germline CDR1 and CDR2: MNHEY and SMNVEV (reference sequence). The CDR3 extends over 11 amino acids. The CDR3: CASGFGYTQYF. CDR3 nucleotides: TGTGCCAGCGGATTCGGTTATACGCAGTATTTT.

The V gene is TRBV15, the J gene TRBJ1-4; D is undetermined. Trimming stripped 0 bases from V and 12 bases from J, with 11 bases between. This CDR3 has 13 residues. Per the germline V gene, CDR1 is LNHNV and CDR2 is YYDKDF (reference sequence). CDR3 nucleotide sequence: TGTGCCACCAGCAGAGATCCCCGGACTCAACTGTTTTTT. Translated, it gives CATSRDPRTQLFF.

V gene TRBV5-1 combines with J gene TRBJ1-1; possible D gene TRBD1, 6 bases. Deletions cut 0 bases from V and 5 bases from J, with 11 bases between. Germline V CDR1 and CDR2: SGHRS, YFSETQ. CDR3 size: 14 residues. This CDR3 reads CASSLDREGTEAFF. DNA of the CDR3: TGCGCCAGCAGCTTGGACAGGGAGGGTACTGAAGCTTTCTTT.

This rearrangement joins TRBV7-2 to TRBJ2-1; D possibly corresponds to TRBD2 (6 bases). This CDR3 is 14 amino acids long. Germline CDR1 reads SGHTA; CDR2 reads FQGNSA. V lost 5 bases to trimming and J lost 4 bases, with 12 bases between them. The CDR3 DNA is TGTGCCAGCAGCAATAGCGGAAGATACAATGAGCAGTTCTTC. Translation gives CASSNSGRYNEQFF.